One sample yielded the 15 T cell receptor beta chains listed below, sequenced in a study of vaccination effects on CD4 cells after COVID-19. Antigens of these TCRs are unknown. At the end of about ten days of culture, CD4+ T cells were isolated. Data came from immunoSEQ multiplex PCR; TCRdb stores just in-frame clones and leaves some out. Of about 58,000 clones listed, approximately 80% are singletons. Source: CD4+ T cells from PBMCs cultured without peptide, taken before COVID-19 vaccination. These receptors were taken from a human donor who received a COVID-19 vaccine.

In DNA form, the CDR3 reads TGTGCCAGCAGCCCCCGGTCCCAGTACTTC. This translates into CASSPRSQYF. This chain links TRBV12-1 with TRBJ2-5; the D call of TRBD2 is as the table states it, not checked on the DNA. TRBV12-1 is termed a pseudogene. CDR3 length: 10 amino acids.

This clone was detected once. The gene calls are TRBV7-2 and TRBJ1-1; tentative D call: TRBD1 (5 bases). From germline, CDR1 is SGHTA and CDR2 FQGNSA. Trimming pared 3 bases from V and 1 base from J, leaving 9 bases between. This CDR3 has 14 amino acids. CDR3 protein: CASSFSTANTEAFF. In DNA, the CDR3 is TGTGCCAGCAGCTTCTCGACAGCGAACACTGAAGCTTTCTTT.

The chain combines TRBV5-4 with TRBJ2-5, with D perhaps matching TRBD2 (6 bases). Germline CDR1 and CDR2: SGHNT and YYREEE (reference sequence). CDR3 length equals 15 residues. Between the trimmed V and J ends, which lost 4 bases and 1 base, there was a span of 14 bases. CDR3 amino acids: CASSPGRDFQETQYF. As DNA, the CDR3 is TGTGCCAGCAGCCCAGGACGGGACTTCCAAGAGACCCAGTACTTC.

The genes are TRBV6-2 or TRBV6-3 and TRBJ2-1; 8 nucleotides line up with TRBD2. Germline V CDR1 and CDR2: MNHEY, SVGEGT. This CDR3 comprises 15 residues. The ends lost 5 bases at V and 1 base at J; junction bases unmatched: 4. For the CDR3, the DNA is TGTGCCAGCAGTCCCCGCGGGGGGTCCTACAATGAGCAGTTCTTC. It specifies CASSPRGGSYNEQFF.

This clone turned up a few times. CDR3 sequence: CASSLRKGRGETQYF. The DNA of the CDR3 is TGTGCCAGCAGCTTGAGGAAGGGAAGGGGAGAGACCCAGTACTTC. The rearrangement links TRBV5-8 to TRBJ2-5; possibly TRBD1 for D (5 bases). Germline V gene lookup returns CDR1 SGHTS and CDR2 YDEGEE. The CDR3 extends over 15 amino acids. Trimming pared 1 base from V and 4 bases from J, leaving 14 bases between.

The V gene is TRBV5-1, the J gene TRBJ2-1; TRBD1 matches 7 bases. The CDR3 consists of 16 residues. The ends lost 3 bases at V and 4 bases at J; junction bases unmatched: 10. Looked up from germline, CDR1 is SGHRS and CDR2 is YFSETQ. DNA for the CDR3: TGCGCCAGCAGCTACACGCCGGGACAGACGTACAATGAGCAGTTCTTC. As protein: CASSYTPGQTYNEQFF.

CDR3 residues: CASSVGGSGTDTQYF. The DNA of the CDR3 is TGTGCCAGCAGCGTAGGGGGTAGCGGCACAGATACGCAGTATTTT. This sequence joins TRBV9 and TRBJ2-3; possible D gene TRBD2, 5 bases. The CDR3 has 15 amino acids. Trimming cost V 0 bases and J 1 base, with 9 bases left between them. Germline CDR1 SGDLS, CDR2 YYNGEE. The complete variable domain, with remaining parts taken from reference TRBV9 and TRBJ2-3, reads DSGVTQTPKHLITATGQRVTLRCSPRSGDLSVYWYQQSLDQGLQFLIQYYNGEERAKGNILERFSAQQFPDLHSELNLSSLELGDSALYFCASSVGGSGTDTQYFGPGTRLTVL.

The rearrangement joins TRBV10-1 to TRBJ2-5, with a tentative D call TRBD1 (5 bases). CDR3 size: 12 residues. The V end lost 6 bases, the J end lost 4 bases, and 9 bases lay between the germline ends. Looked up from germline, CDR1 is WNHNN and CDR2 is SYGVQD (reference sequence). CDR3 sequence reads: CASRLQVETQYF. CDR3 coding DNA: TGCGCCAGCAGGTTACAGGTAGAGACCCAGTACTTC.

The CDR3 here is CSVEGGGAYLTDTQYF. In DNA, the CDR3 is TGCAGCGTTGAGGGCGGGGGGGCCTATTTGACAGATACGCAGTATTTT. V gene TRBV29-1 combines with J gene TRBJ2-3, with 9 nucleotides matching TRBD2. With V trimmed by 3 bases and J by 3 bases, 10 bases remained unmatched. The germline V gene encodes CDR1 SQVTM and CDR2 ANQGSEA. This CDR3 contains 16 residues.

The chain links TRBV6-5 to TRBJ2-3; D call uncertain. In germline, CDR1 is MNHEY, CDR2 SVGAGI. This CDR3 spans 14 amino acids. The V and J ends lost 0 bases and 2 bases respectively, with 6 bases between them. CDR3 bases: TGTGCCAGCAGTTACTCCCAGTTCACAGATACGCAGTATTTT. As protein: CASSYSQFTDTQYF.

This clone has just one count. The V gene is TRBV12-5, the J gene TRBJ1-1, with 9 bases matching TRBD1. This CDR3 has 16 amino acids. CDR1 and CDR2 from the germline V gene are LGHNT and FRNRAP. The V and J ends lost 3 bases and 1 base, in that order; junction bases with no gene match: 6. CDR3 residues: CASGLGQGIRNTEAFF. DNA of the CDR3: TGTGCTAGTGGTTTAGGACAGGGGATTAGGAACACTGAAGCTTTCTTT.

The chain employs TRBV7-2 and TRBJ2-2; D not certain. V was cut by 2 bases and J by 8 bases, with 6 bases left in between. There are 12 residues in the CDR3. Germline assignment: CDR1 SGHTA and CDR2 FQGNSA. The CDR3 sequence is CASSLRVGELFF. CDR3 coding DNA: TGTGCCAGCAGCTTAAGGGTGGGGGAGCTGTTTTTT.

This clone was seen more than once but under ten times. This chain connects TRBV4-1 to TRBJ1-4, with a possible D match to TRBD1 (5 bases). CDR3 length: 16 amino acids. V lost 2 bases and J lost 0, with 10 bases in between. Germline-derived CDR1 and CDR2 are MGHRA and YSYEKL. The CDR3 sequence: CASSQRGRATNEKLFF. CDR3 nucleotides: TGCGCCAGCAGCCAACGGGGACGGGCAACTAATGAAAAACTGTTTTTT.

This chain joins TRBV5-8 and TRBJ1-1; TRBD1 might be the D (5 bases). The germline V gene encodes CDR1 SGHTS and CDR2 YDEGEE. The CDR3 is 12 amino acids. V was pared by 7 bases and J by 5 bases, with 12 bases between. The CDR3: CASPGGSTEAFF. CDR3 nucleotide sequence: TGTGCCAGCCCGGGGGGGTCAACTGAAGCTTTCTTT.

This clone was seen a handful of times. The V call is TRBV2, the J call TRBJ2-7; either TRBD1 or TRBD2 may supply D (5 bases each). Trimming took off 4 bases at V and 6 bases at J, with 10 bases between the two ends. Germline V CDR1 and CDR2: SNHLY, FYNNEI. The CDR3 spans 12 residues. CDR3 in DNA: TGTGCCAGCAGTGGTCGGGGCTTCGAGCAGTACGTC. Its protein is CASSGRGFEQYV.